The clone carrying this TCR beta chain occurred once. Its antigen is not identified. The record originates from a study of cytotoxic CD8 clonotypes in ibrutinib-treated CLL. Study in general: Response material was collected after a median approximately 12 months of treatment, range 6 to 36.

Germline V lookup: CDR1 SGHAT, CDR2 FQNNGV. There are 16 residues in the CDR3. V lost 5 bases, J lost 4 bases, and 18 bases lay in between. Frozen-stored PBMCs produced 1.5 to 2.5 micrograms of genomic DNA for TCR beta libraries. Study findings and constraints: Against age-matched healthy donors, baseline clonality ran higher and tracked circulating CD8+ T-cell counts. The study found clonality rose at ibrutinib response, then fell toward baseline at progression.

Sequenced by immunoSEQ multiplex PCR; TCRdb stores in-frame clones only, minus some. In the table there are fewer than 85,000 clones, 70% to 80% of which are singletons. The source of this sequence is a human donor with chronic lymphocytic leukemia. The starting material was PBMCs, obtained after 12 months of ibrutinib treatment. V and J are TRBV11-2 and TRBJ2-1; unclear D gene. The CDR3 reads CASSLSSLAVYNEQFF. The CDR3 nucleotides read TGTGCCAGCAGCCTAAGTAGTTTGGCAGTATACAATGAGCAGTTCTTC.